These 11 T cell receptor beta chains were all obtained from the same sample, sequenced in a study of blood T cell repertoires in COVID-19. The repertoire was sequenced with immunoSEQ multiplex PCR; TCRdb's copy has only in-frame clones and lacks some. The table shows 120,000 or so clones, with around 90% occurring only once. The material sequenced was peripheral blood. The receptors were sampled from a woman between 45 and 65 years old with active or convalescent COVID-19.

The genes are TRBV30 and TRBJ2-5; possibly TRBD2 for D (6 bases). The CDR3 covers 13 residues. Trimming cost V 2 bases and J 4 bases, with 11 bases left between them. CDR1 is GTSNPN, CDR2 SVGIG, per germline (reference sequence). The CDR3: CAWSYQGGETQYF. CDR3 coding DNA: TGTGCCTGGAGTTATCAGGGAGGAGAGACCCAGTACTTC. The full variable domain, completed using reference TRBV30 and TRBJ2-5, is SQTIHQWPATLVQPVGSPLSLECTVEGTSNPNLYWYRQAAGRGLQLLFYSVGIGQISSEVPQNLSASRPQDRQFILSSKKLLLSDSGFYLCAWSYQGGETQYFGPGTRLLVL.

The chain links TRBV5-4 to TRBJ2-1; 13 nucleotides agree with TRBD2. Per germline, CDR1 SGHNT and CDR2 YYREEE (reference sequence). The CDR3 contains 15 residues. V gave up 4 bases and J gave up 10 bases; unmatched junction bases: 8. The CDR3 here is CASSNRLAGGLEQFF. In DNA form, the CDR3 reads TGTGCCAGCAGCAACCGACTAGCGGGGGGTTTGGAGCAGTTCTTC. Combining the CDR3 with reference TRBV5-4 and TRBJ2-1 gives the whole variable domain ETGVTQSPTHLIKTRGQQVTLRCSSQSGHNTVSWYQQALGQGPQFIFQYYREEENGRGNFPPRFSGLQFPNYSSELNVNALELDDSALYLCASSNRLAGGLEQFFGPGTRLTVL.

The chain is built from TRBV11-2 and TRBJ2-3; maybe TRBD1 (5 bases). Between the trimmed V and J ends, which lost 1 base and 6 bases, there was a span of 11 bases. The CDR3 runs 14 residues. Germline V CDR1 and CDR2: SGHAT, FQNNGV. DNA of the CDR3: TGTGCCAGCAGCTTAGGCAGGGTGCGGGATACGCAGTATTTT. Protein: CASSLGRVRDTQYF.

This chain links TRBV20-1 with TRBJ2-2, with D maybe TRBD2 (5 bases). CDR3 size: 12 residues. The V gene's germline CDR1 is DFQATT and CDR2 SNEGSKA (reference sequence). V was cut by 3 bases and J by 6 bases, with 8 bases left in between. In DNA form, the CDR3 reads TGCAGTGCTAGTGTGGGAGCCGGGGAGCTGTTTTTT. This gives the protein CSASVGAGELFF.

This clone turned up a few times. The chain links TRBV3-1 (or the pseudogene TRBV3-2) to TRBJ1-1; 11 nucleotides align to TRBD1. Trimming at V came to 3 bases and at J to 8 bases, leaving 5 bases not matched to a gene. CDR1 and CDR2 from the germline V gene are LGHDT and YNNKEL (reference sequence). The CDR3 runs 14 residues. CDR3 protein: CASSQIRTGGEAFF. Here the CDR3 DNA reads TGTGCCAGCAGCCAGATTAGGACAGGGGGCGAAGCTTTCTTT.

The chain carries TRBV18 and TRBJ2-1; 8 bases align to TRBD2. This CDR3 contains 16 residues. Germline lookup yields CDR1 KGHSH and CDR2 LQKENI. V gave up 4 bases and J gave up 0 bases; unmatched junction bases: 5. The CDR3 DNA reads TGTGCCAGCTCACTACGCCTAGCGGGCTCCTACAATGAGCAGTTCTTC. Its protein is CASSLRLAGSYNEQFF.

V is TRBV9 and J is TRBJ1-3, with D uncertain. Germline V CDR1 and CDR2: SGDLS, YYNGEE. The V and J ends lost 0 bases and 2 bases respectively, with 6 bases between them. The CDR3 is 14 amino acids. Written as DNA, the CDR3 is TGTGCCAGCAGCGTAGCGGGGACTGGAAACACCATATATTTT. Encoded protein: CASSVAGTGNTIYF.

The genes are TRBV3-1 (or the pseudogene TRBV3-2) and TRBJ2-3; 9 bases are shared with TRBD2. CDR1 is LGHDT, CDR2 YNNKEL, per germline (reference sequence). V lost 0 bases to trimming and J lost 4 bases; unmatched junction nucleotides: 11. The CDR3 is made up of 18 amino acids. This chain's CDR3 is CASSQEGGASGTPDTQYF. CDR3 DNA: TGTGCCAGCAGCCAAGAAGGAGGGGCTAGCGGGACGCCAGATACGCAGTATTTT.

This chain links TRBV14 with TRBJ2-3; D might be TRBD2 (5 bases). The germline gives CDR1 SGHDN, CDR2 FVKESK. This CDR3 contains 15 residues. V lost 1 base and J 7 bases, leaving 15 bases between the germline ends. The CDR3 protein is CASSQVGVSGNTQYF. The CDR3 DNA sequence: TGTGCCAGCAGCCAAGTTGGAGTGTCGGGGAATACGCAGTATTTT.

The chain couples TRBV11-2 to TRBJ2-5, with D maybe TRBD1 (5 bases). The CDR3 is 15 amino acids. The germline V gene has CDR1 SGHAT and CDR2 FQNNGV. Trimming took off 1 base at V and 5 bases at J, with 14 bases between the two ends. The CDR3 DNA sequence: TGTGCCAGCAGCTTAGCGTCTGGGTCAGGGGAGACCCAGTACTTC. Residues: CASSLASGSGETQYF.

This clone appeared a few times. V and J are TRBV27 and TRBJ1-1; a possible D gene is TRBD1 (5 bases). Trimming cost V 5 bases and J 4 bases, with 14 bases left between them. Per germline, CDR1 MNHEY and CDR2 SMNVEV (reference sequence). The CDR3 is made up of 14 amino acids. In nucleotides, the CDR3 is TGTGCCAGCAGTGCCAGAAAAGGGGTCACTGAAGCTTTCTTT. Translation gives CASSARKGVTEAFF.